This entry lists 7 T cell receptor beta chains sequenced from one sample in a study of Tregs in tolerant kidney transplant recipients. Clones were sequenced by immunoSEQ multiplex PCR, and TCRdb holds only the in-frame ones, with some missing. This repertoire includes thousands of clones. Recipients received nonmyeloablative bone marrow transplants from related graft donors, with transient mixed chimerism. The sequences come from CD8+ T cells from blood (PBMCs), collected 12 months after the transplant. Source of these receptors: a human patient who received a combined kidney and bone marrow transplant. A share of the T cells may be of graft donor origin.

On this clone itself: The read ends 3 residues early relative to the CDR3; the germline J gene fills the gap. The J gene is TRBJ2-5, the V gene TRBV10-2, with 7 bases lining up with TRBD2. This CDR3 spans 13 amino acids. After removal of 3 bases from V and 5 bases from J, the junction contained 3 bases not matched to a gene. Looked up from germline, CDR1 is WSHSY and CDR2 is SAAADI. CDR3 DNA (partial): TGCGCCAGCAGTGATGGACTAGAGGAGACC. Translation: CASSDGLEET. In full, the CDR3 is CASSDGLEETQYF.

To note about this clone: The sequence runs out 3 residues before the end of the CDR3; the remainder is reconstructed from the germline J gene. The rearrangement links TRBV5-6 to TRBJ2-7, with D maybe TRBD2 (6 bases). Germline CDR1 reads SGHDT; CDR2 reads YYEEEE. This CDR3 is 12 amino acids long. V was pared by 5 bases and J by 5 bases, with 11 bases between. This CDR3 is CASSYTSNEQYF. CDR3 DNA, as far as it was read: TGTGCCAGCAGTTACACTAGCAACGAG.

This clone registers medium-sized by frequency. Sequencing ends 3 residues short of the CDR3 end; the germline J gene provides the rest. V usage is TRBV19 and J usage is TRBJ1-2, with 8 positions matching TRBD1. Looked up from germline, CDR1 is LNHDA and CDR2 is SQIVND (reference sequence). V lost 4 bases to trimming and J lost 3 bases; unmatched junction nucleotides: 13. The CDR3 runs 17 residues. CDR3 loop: CASSTAGQGDTDYGYTF. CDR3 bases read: TGTGCCAGTAGTACAGCAGGACAGGGCGACACCGACTATGGC. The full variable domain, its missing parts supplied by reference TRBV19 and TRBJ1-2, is DGGITQSPKYLFRKEGQNVTLSCEQNLNHDAMYWYRQDPGQGLRLIYYSQIVNDFQKGDIAEGYSVSREKKESFPLTVTSAQKNPTAFYLCASSTAGQGDTDYGYTFGSGTRLTVV.

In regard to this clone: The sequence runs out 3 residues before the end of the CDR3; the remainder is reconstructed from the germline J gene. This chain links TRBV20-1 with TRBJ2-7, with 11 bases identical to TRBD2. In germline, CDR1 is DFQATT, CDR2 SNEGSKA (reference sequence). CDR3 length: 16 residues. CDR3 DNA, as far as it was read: TGCGCAGTGCCTTCCCGAGGACTAGCGGGTCTATACGAG. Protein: CAVPSRGLAGLYE. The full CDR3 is CAVPSRGLAGLYEQYF.

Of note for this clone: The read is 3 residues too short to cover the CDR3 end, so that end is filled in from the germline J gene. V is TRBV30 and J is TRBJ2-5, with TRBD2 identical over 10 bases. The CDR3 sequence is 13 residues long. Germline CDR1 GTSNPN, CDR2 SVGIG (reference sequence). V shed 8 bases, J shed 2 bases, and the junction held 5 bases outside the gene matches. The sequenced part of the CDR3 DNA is TGTGCCGGCAGGACTAGCGGACAAGAGACC. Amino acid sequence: CAGRTSGQET. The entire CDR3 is CAGRTSGQETQYF. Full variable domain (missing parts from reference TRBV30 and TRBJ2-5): SQTIHQWPATLVQPVGSPLSLECTVEGTSNPNLYWYRQAAGRGLQLLFYSVGIGQISSEVPQNLSASRPQDRQFILSSKKLLLSDSGFYLCAGRTSGQETQYFGPGTRLLVL.

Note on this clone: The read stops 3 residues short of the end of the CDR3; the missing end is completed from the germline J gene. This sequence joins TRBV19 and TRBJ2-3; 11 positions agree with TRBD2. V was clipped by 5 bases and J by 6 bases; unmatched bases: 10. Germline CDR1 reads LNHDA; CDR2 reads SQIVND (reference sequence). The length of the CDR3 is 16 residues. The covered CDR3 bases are TGTGCCAGTAGTCCACTAGCGGGAGAGATTACCGATACG. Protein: CASSPLAGEITDT. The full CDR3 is CASSPLAGEITDTQYF.

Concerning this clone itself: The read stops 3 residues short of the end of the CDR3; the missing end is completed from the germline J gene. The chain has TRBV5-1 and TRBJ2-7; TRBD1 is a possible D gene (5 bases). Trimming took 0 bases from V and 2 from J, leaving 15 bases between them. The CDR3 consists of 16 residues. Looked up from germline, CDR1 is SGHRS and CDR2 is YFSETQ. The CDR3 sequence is CASSLETVPGPYEQYF. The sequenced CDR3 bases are TGCGCCAGCAGCTTGGAAACTGTCCCAGGGCCCTACGAG.